This T cell receptor (beta chain) originates from a study of T cells after yellow fever vaccination. The V gene's germline CDR1 is MGHDK and CDR2 SYGVNS. V lost 3 bases, J lost 6 bases, and 7 bases lay in between. The CDR3 is 12 amino acids. Each CDR3 protein is one row after TCRdb ran MiXCR on the 5' RACE reads. The data contain 250,000 to 350,000 distinct CDR3 sequences, about 6.6% of them singletons. This TCR came from a man aged 18 to 29 who received the YFV17D yellow fever vaccine. The material sequenced was PBMCs, taken more than 40 days after the first yellow fever vaccination. The chain combines TRBV25-1 with TRBJ2-3; no firm D call. The CDR3 nucleotides read TGTGCCAGCAGTGACGGTTTTGATACGCAGTATTTT. Translating it yields CASSDGFDTQYF.